This T cell receptor (beta chain) was observed in a study of cytomegalovirus exposure and HLA in healthy donors. Study-wide points: Accurate HLA-A and HLA-B prediction from TCR beta sequences was reported for most subjects. A missense DCLRE1C variant was associated with V- and J-gene trimming of TCR beta chains in a later analysis, and an independent cohort replicated the association.

In this sample, this clone turned up once. Its antigen is unidentified. PCR amplification relied on 60 Vbeta primers (plus 13 Jbeta primers). Repertoires were generated with immunoSEQ multiplex PCR, while TCRdb's copy carries only in-frame clones and drops some. Of 72,000 or so clones listed, 70% to 85% are singletons. This receptor was obtained from a human donor in good health. The sequencing input was PBMCs.

The CDR3 spells CASSKGLAGEETQYF. CDR3 coding DNA: TGCGCCAGCAGCAAGGGACTAGCGGGAGAAGAGACCCAGTACTTC. The gene calls are TRBV5-1 and TRBJ2-5, with 14 bases aligning to TRBD2. In germline, CDR1 is SGHRS, CDR2 YFSETQ. Trimming cost V 4 bases and J 3 bases; bases outside gene matches: 2. The CDR3 spans 15 residues. Complete variable domain (other parts from reference TRBV5-1 and TRBJ2-5): KAGVTQTPRYLIKTRGQQVTLSCSPISGHRSVSWYQQTPGQGLQFLFEYFSETQRNKGNFPGRFSGRQFSNSRSEMNVSTLELGDSALYLCASSKGLAGEETQYFGPGTRLLVL.